This T cell receptor beta chain stems from a study of regulatory T cells in long-lasting Graves disease. Study-level results: Persistent disease favored TRBV28, TRBJ1-2 and TRBJ2-5.

Points on this clonotype: Its specificity is not known.

According to the study, TCR beta libraries were built with iRepertoire HTBI primers and CDR3-region Arm-PCR. TCRdb passed the multiplex PCR reads through MiXCR, listing each CDR3 protein once. The table includes 420,000 or so distinct CDR3 sequences, about a sixth detected once. The CDR3 spans 16 residues. Between the trimmed V and J ends, which lost 0 bases and 0 bases, there was a span of 11 bases. Germline V gene data show CDR1 as MGHRA and CDR2 as YSYEKL. Time point reported: newly diagnosed GD, antithyroid drugs for less than 3 months. Making the TCR library involved RNA that had been extracted from PBMCs. Xi'an, China, was home to the endocrinology department that provided patients. These same data were also listed under a study on T cells in Graves' hyperthyroidism and ophthalmopathy. This second study notes: The study based diagnoses on clinical symptoms, serum thyroxine and TRAb, thyroid ultrasound and orbital computed tomography. In blood, most of the thyroid clonotypes expanded above 0.001 were also present.

Sequenced here: peripheral blood mononuclear cells (PBMCs), sampled at new diagnosis, from a patient treated with antithyroid drugs. This receptor was taken from a woman aged 18-35 years with Graves disease. This sequence joins TRBV4-1 and TRBJ1-1; D may be TRBD1 (5 bases). The CDR3 nucleotides are TGCGCCAGCAGCCAAGATCAGGGATACATGAACACTGAAGCTTTCTTT. This encodes CASSQDQGYMNTEAFF.